This T cell receptor beta chain was recovered during a study of shared clonotypes between healthy human individuals. The data were produced by immunoSEQ multiplex PCR, yet TCRdb's version contains in-frame clones alone and is incomplete. Of approximately 2.3 million clones in the sample, roughly 93% were seen once. This CDR3 is built from 15 residues. Trimming took 1 base from V and 6 from J, leaving 15 bases between them. CDR1 is LGHNT and CDR2 is FRNRAP in the germline V gene. This rearrangement joins TRBV12-5 to TRBJ1-1; no clear D gene. The receptor was derived from a man younger than 35 in good health. Some clones in this sample may be carry-over from other donors' samples. Source material: naive CD4+ T cells from PBMCs. The subset here: CD45RA+ positively selected. The CDR3 DNA follows: TGTGCTAGTGGTTTGGGCGAGGTGGGCGCCGCTGAAGCTTTCTTT. Its protein is CASGLGEVGAAEAFF.